The 17 T cell receptor beta chains below were found in one sample sequenced in a study of blood T cell repertoires in COVID-19. TCRdb's copy holds only in-frame clones and misses some; the assay was immunoSEQ multiplex PCR. The data show 300,000 to 350,000 clones, 90% seen once. Sequenced sample: PBMCs or T cells enriched from blood (not recorded which). The origin of the receptors is a young woman with acute COVID-19.

The chain recombines TRBV12-3 or TRBV12-4 with TRBJ2-5, with TRBD2 identical over 13 bases. The J segment lost 8 bases and the V segment lost 6 bases, leaving 3 bases of the junction unmatched. The CDR3 extends over 13 amino acids. CDR3 DNA sequence: TGTGCCAGCAGCGGGACTAGCGGGATAACCCAGTACTTC. This gives the protein CASSGTSGITQYF.

The chain carries TRBV28 and TRBJ1-4; 8 nucleotides line up with TRBD1. The V and J ends lost 3 bases and 7 bases, in that order; junction bases with no gene match: 4. Per germline, CDR1 MDHEN and CDR2 SYDVKM. The CDR3 length is 14 residues. CDR3 loop: CASSFSGGGEKLFF. The CDR3 DNA follows: TGTGCCAGCAGTTTCTCAGGGGGCGGTGAAAAACTGTTTTTT.

The rearrangement uses TRBV5-1 and TRBJ1-3; D uncertain. Between the trimmed V and J ends, which lost 3 bases and 4 bases, there was a span of 17 bases. The CDR3 consists of 16 residues. Germline assignment: CDR1 SGHRS and CDR2 YFSETQ. CDR3 sequence reads: CASSSGGSNFGNTIYF. The DNA of the CDR3 is TGCGCCAGCAGCTCGGGAGGCTCAAACTTCGGAAACACCATATATTTT.

Here the CDR3 DNA reads TGTGCCAGCAGTTTTGGGGCATTCTACGAGCAGTACTTC. Its translation: CASSFGAFYEQYF. This chain joins TRBV27 and TRBJ2-7; D possibly corresponds to TRBD1 (5 bases). CDR1 is MNHEY, CDR2 SMNVEV, per germline (reference sequence). The germline V and J ends were trimmed by 3 bases and 3 bases, with 9 bases remaining between them. The length of the CDR3 is 13 residues.

This clone has a handful of counts. At the DNA level, this CDR3 is encoded by other sequences in the same sample as well. This CDR3 reads CASSVGTGNYGYTF. The CDR3 region has the DNA TGTGCCAGCAGCGTTGGGACAGGGAACTATGGCTACACCTTC. J is TRBJ1-2 and V is TRBV9; 9 bases map to TRBD1. The CDR3 consists of 14 residues. J gave up 2 bases and V 2 bases, and 1 base lay outside the gene matches. Looked up from germline, CDR1 is SGDLS and CDR2 is YYNGEE. Full variable domain (missing parts from reference TRBV9 and TRBJ1-2): DSGVTQTPKHLITATGQRVTLRCSPRSGDLSVYWYQQSLDQGLQFLIQYYNGEERAKGNILERFSAQQFPDLHSELNLSSLELGDSALYFCASSVGTGNYGYTFGSGTRLTVV.

This chain uses TRBV18 with TRBJ2-3; TRBD1 is a possible D gene (6 bases). This CDR3 contains 15 residues. With 2 bases removed from V and 0 bases from J, the gap between germline ends came to 9 bases. Per germline, CDR1 KGHSH and CDR2 LQKENI. This CDR3 reads CASSPRTGSTDTQYF. CDR3 nucleotide sequence: TGTGCCAGCTCACCAAGAACAGGGAGCACAGATACGCAGTATTTT.

The chain uses TRBV28 and TRBJ2-1; D may be TRBD1 (7 bases). Trimming took off 8 bases at V and 4 bases at J, with 24 bases between the two ends. CDR3 length: 17 amino acids. Germline loops: CDR1 MDHEN, CDR2 SYDVKM. The chain's CDR3 is CASQKAGSRDSYNEQFF. DNA of the CDR3: TGTGCCAGCCAAAAGGCGGGGTCCCGGGACAGTTACAATGAGCAGTTCTTC.

The table lists this clone with a count of one. V and J are TRBV28 and TRBJ1-2, with D tentatively TRBD1 (6 bases). V gave up 7 bases and J gave up 5 bases, with 17 bases separating them. Germline V gene sequence: CDR1 MDHEN, CDR2 SYDVKM. This CDR3 spans 14 amino acids. CDR3 sequence: CASIPTGPTYGYTF. For the CDR3, the DNA is TGTGCCAGCATCCCTACAGGGCCGACATATGGCTACACCTTC.

J is TRBJ2-6 and V is TRBV4-1, with TRBD2 as a possible D gene (6 bases). The germline V gene has CDR1 MGHRA and CDR2 YSYEKL. The CDR3 contains 17 residues. Trimming took 0 bases from V and 4 from J, leaving 13 bases between them. CDR3 bases: TGCGCCAGCAGCCAAGATTGGAGGGATCCCGGGGCCAACGTCCTGACTTTC. It is translated as CASSQDWRDPGANVLTF.

This sequence joins TRBV3-1 (or the pseudogene TRBV3-2) and TRBJ2-7; 11 bases agree with TRBD2. Germline values: CDR1 LGHDT, CDR2 YNNKEL (reference sequence). This CDR3 has 14 amino acids. V lost 4 bases to trimming and J lost 4 bases; unmatched junction nucleotides: 3. CDR3 sequence reads: CASSPASGRYEQYF. The CDR3 nucleotides read TGTGCCAGCAGCCCGGCTAGCGGGAGGTACGAGCAGTACTTC.

The chain carries TRBV18 and TRBJ2-1, with a weak D call TRBD1 (5 bases). V lost 3 bases, J lost 5 bases, and 14 bases lay in between. Germline CDR1 is KGHSH and CDR2 is LQKENI. This CDR3 is built from 15 residues. The CDR3 here is CASSPLQGLDNEQFF. CDR3 in DNA: TGTGCCAGCTCACCTTTGCAGGGCTTAGACAATGAGCAGTTCTTC.

The chain employs TRBV5-1 and TRBJ2-1; 12 bases are shared with TRBD2. This CDR3 is 20 amino acids long. J lost 1 base, V lost 3 bases, and 14 bases had no gene match. The germline CDR1 and CDR2 sequences are SGHRS and YFSETQ. In DNA, the CDR3 is TGCGCCAGCAGCTCCCCCGGAACTACTAGCGGGAGGAGATCCTACAATGAGCAGTTCTTC. Its protein product is CASSSPGTTSGRRSYNEQFF. Combining the CDR3 with reference TRBV5-1 and TRBJ2-1 gives the whole variable domain KAGVTQTPRYLIKTRGQQVTLSCSPISGHRSVSWYQQTPGQGLQFLFEYFSETQRNKGNFPGRFSGRQFSNSRSEMNVSTLELGDSALYLCASSSPGTTSGRRSYNEQFFGPGTRLTVL.

V and J are TRBV29-1 and TRBJ2-1; 11 nucleotides line up with TRBD2. CDR1 is SQVTM and CDR2 is ANQGSEA in the germline V gene. The CDR3 totals 13 residues. Losses at the gene ends were 7 bases for V and 7 bases for J; bases not matched to a gene: 6. The CDR3 DNA reads TGCAGCGCTGGGACTAGCGGACGGAATGAGCAGTTCTTC. Its protein product is CSAGTSGRNEQFF.

The chain couples TRBV27 to TRBJ2-7, with 8 bases aligning to TRBD2. V trimming: 5 bases; J trimming: 1 base; junction bases outside the gene matches: 19. The CDR3 extends over 19 amino acids. From germline, CDR1 is MNHEY and CDR2 SMNVEV (reference sequence). In DNA, the CDR3 is TGTGCCAGCAGTCCCACAGGGCGGGGGGAGCGGGAGTTTTCCTACGAGCAGTACTTC. Encoded protein: CASSPTGRGEREFSYEQYF.

The chain joins TRBV5-5 to TRBJ1-2; a possible D gene is TRBD1 (5 bases). Germline V gives CDR1 SGHKS, CDR2 YYEKEE (reference sequence). Trimming pared 1 base from V and 4 bases from J, leaving 17 bases between. CDR3 length: 16 amino acids. The CDR3 loop is CASSLSDTLLLYGYTF. For the CDR3, the DNA is TGTGCCAGCAGCTTGTCGGACACCCTTCTTCTCTATGGCTACACCTTC. Drawing the rest from reference TRBV5-5 and TRBJ1-2, the complete variable domain is DAGVTQSPTHLIKTRGQQVTLRCSPISGHKSVSWYQQVLGQGPQFIFQYYEKEERGRGNFPDRFSARQFPNYSSELNVNALLLGDSALYLCASSLSDTLLLYGYTFGSGTRLTVV.

The gene calls are TRBV19 and TRBJ1-2; D remains ambiguous. The CDR3 has 13 residues. In germline, CDR1 is LNHDA, CDR2 SQIVND (reference sequence). Trimming pared 4 bases from V and 10 bases from J, leaving 16 bases between. The CDR3 nucleotides are TGTGCCAGTAGTAACTCAGCGGGTATTGACTACACCTTC. It is translated as CASSNSAGIDYTF. The full variable domain, with the rest looked up from reference TRBV19 and TRBJ1-2, is DGGITQSPKYLFRKEGQNVTLSCEQNLNHDAMYWYRQDPGQGLRLIYYSQIVNDFQKGDIAEGYSVSREKKESFPLTVTSAQKNPTAFYLCASSNSAGIDYTFGSGTRLTVV.

The chain uses TRBV27 and TRBJ1-2, with a weak D call TRBD1 (5 bases). Germline values: CDR1 MNHEY, CDR2 SMNVEV (reference sequence). The CDR3 is made up of 11 amino acids. V lost 5 bases to trimming and J lost 5 bases, with 6 bases between them. The CDR3 nucleotides read TGTGCCAGCAGTCAGGGTTATGGCTACACCTTC. Residues: CASSQGYGYTF.